This T cell receptor beta chain came from a study of T cells in Graves' hyperthyroidism and ophthalmopathy. General study points: Appearing also in blood were most of the thyroid clonotypes expanded above 0.001.

The investigators amplified TCR beta CDR3 regions from RNA transcripts. In the first-round RT-PCR of the TCR CDR3, the HTBI primer set was used. Via MiXCR, TCRdb re-called the multiplex PCR reads, giving one row per CDR3 protein. This sample has 460,000 or so distinct CDR3 sequences, with approximately 15% found just once. Turning to this clonotype: The antigen is undetermined.

The V end was cut by 0 bases, the J end by 8 bases, with 13 bases between. This CDR3 is built from 15 residues. Germline V lookup: CDR1 SGHAT, CDR2 FQNNGV. The specimen was blood. The receptor comes from a woman under 30 with Graves' hyperthyroidism. V usage is TRBV11-2 and J usage is TRBJ1-4; D is unresolved. The CDR3 loop is CASSLEGATGEKLFF. DNA of the CDR3: TGTGCCAGCAGCTTAGAGGGCGCCACTGGCGAAAAACTGTTTTTT.